The clone carrying this TCR beta chain rates as medium-sized. No patient received treatment before thyroid surgery. TCRdb redid the clone calls on the PCR reads using MiXCR. Of over 20,000 clones in the sample, about a quarter were seen once. This sample stems from a study of metastatic and nonmetastatic thyroid tumors. Input material: blood. The source is a female donor with papillary thyroid cancer or a benign thyroid nodule (not recorded which). Some clones in this sample may be carry-over from other donors' samples.

CDR3 loop: CASSKWGQGNNEQFF. CDR3 DNA sequence: TGTGCCAGTAGTAAGTGGGGGCAGGGGAACAATGAGCAGTTCTTC. V gene TRBV19 combines with J gene TRBJ2-1; perhaps TRBD1 as D (6 bases). The ends were cut back, 4 bases at V and 5 bases at J, with 15 bases in the middle. CDR3 length: 15 amino acids. Germline CDR1 and CDR2: LNHDA and SQIVND (reference sequence).